The T cell receptor (beta chain) described here comes from a study of blood T cell repertoires in COVID-19 (dated by TCRdb to about 2020). Describing the broader study: Samples from collaborators originated in the United States, Italy and Spain and spanned both the acute and convalescent phases of COVID-19. The material from the prospective study consisted of cDNA or gDNA derived from T cells, B-cell-depleted T cells, or PBMCs. Deeply sampled blood TCRbeta repertoires from subjects exposed to, actively infected with, or recovered from COVID-19 were included in the dataset. The repertoires were made available in a free public database intended to serve as a resource for research on the immune response to SARS-CoV-2. The samples were drawn from the first 160 participants of the ongoing ImmuneRACE study and from 950 to 1,500 subjects provided by 6 global collaborators. Sample metadata almost always included a de-identified subject ID, COVID-19 status, age in years and sex. Where HLA class I and class II types were available, the types were taken from metadata supplied by the sample provider, not from assay-based typing.

Whole blood was collected in K2EDTA tubes by collaborating institutions according to the institutions' own protocols. For TCRbeta analysis, collaborators shipped samples in one of three forms: frozen whole blood, isolated PBMCs, or DNA extracted from either of those sample types. TCRbeta CDR3 regions were amplified from genomic DNA using the immunoSEQ Assay, a bias-controlled multiplex PCR. Per the authors' processing: Within the assay, amplification of reference gene primers was used to estimate how many nucleated cells each sample contained. To quantify the absolute abundance of each unique TCRbeta CDR3 rearrangement, sequence reads were collapsed and filtered. For each sample, productive Simpson clonality was calculated as the square root of Simpson's diversity index across productive rearrangements. What TCRdb holds here is the immuneACCESS table cut down to in-frame rearrangements. Part of the clones is not present; checked against another copy, under half of the missing clones reflect an unresolved V gene, and the others are unexplained. That table gives V, J and clone size, and the DNA gave D and trimming. This sample has some 150,000 clones in its table, and approximately 92% of those were observed once. The ten biggest clones cover roughly 3.2% of the sample.

The research as a whole found: Clinical and demographic metadata were provided uncurated, with the amount varying by source and participant.

The junction shows trimming of 3 bases on V and 4 bases on J, plus 22 bases between the germline ends. The CDR3 contains 17 residues, cysteine and phenylalanine counted. Only the CDR3 DNA stays, 51 bases, in frame from base 1. CDR1 and CDR2, per the germline V gene, are MNHEY and SVGEGT. With regard to this clone: No cognate antigen has been identified for it. Per-nucleotide qualities are absent, and no much larger clonotype sits a single base away.

The rearrangement combines TRBV6-2 or TRBV6-3 with TRBJ2-7, with TRBD2 as a weak D call on 6 bases. This clonotype was obtained from a woman aged 60 to 75 with active COVID-19. Sequenced material: peripheral blood. The DNA sequence follows: TGTGCCAGCAGTTATCTCGGAGGGACCCAACTTATATACGAGCAGTACTTC. This sequence encodes CASSYLGGTQLIYEQYF.